These T cell receptor beta chains were read from a single sample in a study of T cells in localized non-small cell lung cancer. Sequencing used immunoSEQ multiplex PCR; TCRdb keeps in-frame clones, though not all of them. This sample has under 25,000 clones; roughly nine tenths occur once, and the top ten carry approximately 24%. Sequencing used PBMCs, obtained before any cancer treatment. All receptors come from a man aged 40 to 70 with stage II squamous cell lung carcinoma. Each CDR3 is given with its conserved first and last residue. D genes are given only for firm matches. Only part of the rows carry a size: once, few, many, or a class if the clone is expanded.

d_gene	v_gene	j_gene	len	abundance	CDR3aa	CDR3nt
TRBD2	TRBV5-1	TRBJ2-2	14	few	CASRLAPNTGELFF	TGCGCCAGCCGACTAGCGCCTAACACCGGGGAGCTGTTTTTT
TRBD2	TRBV19	TRBJ2-1	15	NA	CASSPLAGIYNEQFF	TGTGCCAGTAGTCCGTTAGCGGGGATATACAATGAGCAGTTCTTC
TRBD2	TRBV25-1	TRBJ2-1	17	NA	CASSEPSAASGRNEQFF	TGTGCCAGCAGTGAACCATCCGCCGCTAGCGGGAGAAATGAGCAGTTCTTC
TRBD1	TRBV27	TRBJ2-7	16	once	CASSPGAGTGYYEQYF	TGTGCCAGCAGTCCCGGAGCCGGGACAGGTTACTACGAGCAGTACTTC
NA	TRBV14	TRBJ1-6	14	NA	CASSHRTASSPLHF	TGTGCCAGCAGCCACCGGACGGCTAGCTCACCCCTCCACTTT
TRBD1	TRBV27	TRBJ2-5	14	NA	CASSQRGLRETQYF	TGTGCCAGCAGTCAAAGGGGGCTGAGAGAGACCCAGTACTTC
TRBD2	TRBV9	TRBJ2-3	18	NA	CASSGKAGGTVYTDTQYF	TGTGCCAGCAGCGGGAAAGCGGGAGGGACCGTTTACACAGATACGCAGTATTTT
NA	TRBV10-3	TRBJ2-3	16	NA	CAISAGQLHSTDTQYF	TGTGCCATCAGTGCTGGACAGCTTCACAGCACAGATACGCAGTATTTT
NA	TRBV20-1	TRBJ1-2	11	NA	CSARVDGGYTF	TGCAGTGCTAGAGTTGATGGGGGCTACACCTTC
TRBD2	TRBV6-5	TRBJ2-1	15	NA	CASSLTSGRVNEQFF	TGTGCCAGCAGTCTGACTAGCGGGAGGGTAAATGAGCAGTTCTTC
NA	TRBV19	TRBJ2-6	12	NA	CASRTGANVLTF	TGTGCCAGTAGGACTGGGGCCAACGTCCTGACTTTC
TRBD1	TRBV6-1	TRBJ1-5	13	once	CASWGQGLQPQHF	TGTGCCAGCTGGGGACAGGGTTTGCAACCCCAGCATTTT
TRBD2	TRBV10-3	TRBJ2-1	17	few	CAISESGDSGGYNEQFF	TGTGCCATCAGTGAGTCCGGGGATAGCGGGGGGTACAATGAGCAGTTCTTC
NA	TRBV9	TRBJ1-1	13	NA	CASSVDPRAEAFF	TGTGCCAGCAGCGTAGACCCCCGGGCCGAAGCTTTCTTT
NA	TRBV5-5	TRBJ1-1	15	NA	CASSRGDPENTEAFF	TGTGCCAGCAGCCGCGGGGACCCGGAGAACACTGAAGCTTTCTTT
NA	TRBV11-3	TRBJ2-4	16	NA	CASSPGQLGTKNIQYF	TGTGCCAGCAGCCCCGGACAGTTAGGAACCAAAAACATTCAGTACTTC
NA	TRBV7-2	TRBJ1-1	15	NA	CASSLADPWGTEAFF	TGTGCCAGCAGCTTAGCGGACCCCTGGGGCACTGAAGCTTTCTTT
TRBD1	TRBV10-3	TRBJ2-7	15	NA	CAISASVGQRHEQYF	TGTGCCATCAGTGCCTCGGTGGGACAGAGGCACGAGCAGTACTTC
NA	TRBV5-4	TRBJ2-5	13	once	CASSLIGGETQYF	TGTGCCAGCAGCTTGATCGGGGGAGAGACCCAGTACTTC
NA	TRBV5-4	TRBJ1-1	12	NA	CASSLGDREAFF	TGTGCCAGCAGCTTGGGTGACAGAGAAGCTTTCTTT
NA	TRBV7-9	TRBJ2-1	13	NA	CASRQSGANEQFF	TGTGCCAGCAGACAAAGCGGAGCCAATGAGCAGTTCTTC
NA	TRBV4-3	TRBJ1-1	16	NA	CASSQVGGAGTTEAFF	TGCGCCAGCAGCCAAGTCGGGGGGGCGGGTACTACTGAAGCTTTCTTT
NA	TRBV7-2	TRBJ2-4	16	NA	CASSEDRRGAKNIQYF	TGTGCCAGCAGCGAAGACCGGCGTGGGGCCAAAAACATTCAGTACTTC
TRBD2	TRBV19	TRBJ2-1	14	NA	CASSVGLPYNEQFF	TGTGCCAGTAGTGTGGGACTACCTTACAATGAGCAGTTCTTC
NA	TRBV7-2	TRBJ2-7	16	NA	CASSASGQKGTYEQYF	TGTGCCAGCAGCGCTTCGGGACAAAAGGGCACCTACGAGCAGTACTTC
NA	TRBV19	TRBJ1-2	13	NA	CASSILGGDGYTF	TGTGCCAGTAGTATATTGGGGGGCGATGGCTACACCTTC
NA	TRBV27	TRBJ2-2	14	once	CASSTQGRTGELFF	TGTGCCAGCAGTACCCAGGGGAGGACCGGGGAGCTGTTTTTT
NA	TRBV7-2	TRBJ1-1	14	NA	CASSLQGGSTEAFF	TGTGCCAGCAGCTTACAGGGAGGTTCCACTGAAGCTTTCTTT
NA	TRBV6-5	TRBJ1-2	11	NA	CASLGRVGYTF	TGTGCCAGCCTAGGCAGGGTTGGCTACACCTTC
NA	TRBV19	TRBJ2-7	15	NA	CASSIGGTDAYEQYF	TGTGCCAGTAGTATTGGAGGGACGGACGCCTACGAGCAGTACTTC
NA	TRBV18	TRBJ2-2	15	NA	CASSPTAGSTGELFF	TGTGCCAGCTCACCCACAGCAGGGAGCACCGGGGAGCTGTTTTTT
TRBD1	TRBV10-2	TRBJ1-2	14	NA	CATLQTGVTYGYTF	TGCGCCACTCTTCAGACAGGGGTTACCTATGGCTACACCTTC
NA	TRBV18	TRBJ1-4	13	NA	CASSPGVDEKLFF	TGTGCCAGCTCACCAGGGGTGGATGAAAAACTGTTTTTT
NA	TRBV6-5	TRBJ2-5	14	NA	CASSYTGGSETQYF	TGTGCCAGCAGTTACACGGGTGGGTCAGAGACCCAGTACTTC
NA	TRBV2	TRBJ1-5	13	NA	CASSDREDQPQRF	TGTGCCAGCAGTGACAGGGAGGATCAGCCCCAGCGTTTT
NA	TRBV5-1	TRBJ2-6	14	NA	CASRNPSGANVLTF	TGCGCCAGCAGAAACCCCTCTGGGGCCAACGTCCTGACTTTC
TRBD2	TRBV5-4	TRBJ2-5	17	NA	CASSLFLAGGVKETQYF	TGTGCCAGCAGCTTGTTTCTAGCGGGGGGTGTAAAAGAGACCCAGTACTTC
NA	TRBV10-3	TRBJ1-1	14	NA	CAISEVGVARHTFF	TGTGCCATCAGTGAGGTCGGCGTCGCGAGACATACTTTCTTT
NA	TRBV5-1	TRBJ1-2	12	NA	CASSLVGDGYTF	TGCGCCAGCAGCTTGGTTGGAGATGGCTACACCTTC
TRBD2	TRBV19	TRBJ2-3	15	NA	CASRTSGRDTDTQYF	TGTGCCAGCCGGACTAGCGGGAGGGACACAGATACGCAGTATTTT
TRBD1	TRBV15	TRBJ2-7	15	once	CATSRGQALSYEQYF	TGTGCCACCAGCAGGGGACAGGCCCTCTCCTACGAGCAGTACTTC
TRBD1	TRBV2	TRBJ1-5	14	NA	CASRAGQGNQPQHF	TGTGCCAGCAGGGCTGGACAGGGAAATCAGCCCCAGCATTTT
TRBD2	TRBV2	TRBJ2-5	14	NA	CASASLPGGETQYF	TGTGCCAGCGCTTCATTACCCGGGGGGGAGACCCAGTACTTC
NA	TRBV9	TRBJ1-2	18	NA	CASSVDPGNSFINYGYTF	TGTGCCAGCAGCGTAGACCCAGGGAACTCCTTTATTAACTATGGCTACACCTTC
NA	TRBV29-1	TRBJ1-2	14	NA	CSVVLGTGPRGYTF	TGCAGCGTTGTGCTAGGGACGGGCCCCCGAGGCTACACCTTC
NA	TRBV5-1	TRBJ2-1	15	NA	CASSLAEGQYNEQFF	TGCGCCAGCAGCTTGGCCGAGGGACAATACAATGAGCAGTTCTTC
TRBD1	TRBV5-1	TRBJ2-1	15	NA	CASSLEGQGVDEQFF	TGCGCCAGCAGCTTGGAGGGACAGGGGGTCGATGAGCAGTTCTTC
NA	TRBV2	TRBJ2-7	15	NA	CASSEAGLSFNEQYF	TGTGCCAGCAGTGAAGCGGGCCTAAGCTTCAACGAGCAGTACTTC
NA	TRBV5-1	TRBJ1-4	15	NA	CASTPGLSEGEKLFF	TGCGCCAGCACCCCGGGCTTGAGCGAGGGGGAAAAACTGTTTTTT
NA	TRBV6-5	TRBJ2-3	16	NA	CASSFHTGPGRDTQYF	TGTGCCAGCAGTTTCCACACAGGGCCGGGAAGGGATACGCAGTATTTT
NA	TRBV19	TRBJ1-1	13	NA	CASSETANTEAFF	TGTGCCAGTAGTGAGACGGCGAACACTGAAGCTTTCTTT
TRBD2	TRBV7-9	TRBJ2-1	16	NA	CASSQDGTSGSNEQFF	TGTGCCAGCAGCCAAGATGGGACTAGCGGGAGCAATGAGCAGTTCTTC